The T cell receptor beta chain under discussion was sequenced for a study of Ad26.COV2.S vaccination and SARS-CoV-2 variants. As for the study in general: Doses of Ad26.COV2.S were injected into muscle once or twice, 56 days apart.

Here immunoSEQ multiplex PCR was the method, and the copy in TCRdb shows in-frame clones only, minus some. Of just under 250,000 clones listed, around 89% are singletons. Germline assignment: CDR1 SQVTM and CDR2 ANQGSEA. CDR3 length: 13 amino acids. V trimming: 5 bases; J trimming: 2 bases; junction bases outside the gene matches: 4. Treatment described: about 20 received Ad26.COV2.S at low or high dose, single or two shots; about five received placebo; per-sample allocation not given. Vaccine and placebo recipients were sampled on day 63 after the first injection. Within Boston, the person who donated was an adult of 18-55 years. Concerning this clone: Its cognate antigen is unknown.

General study results and limits: Using TCR breadth and depth analyses may have led to underestimated total T cell responses.

The specimen comprised peripheral blood, sampled in a trial of Ad26.COV2.S vaccine versus placebo. This TCR was sampled from a person between 18 and 59 years old who received the Ad26.COV2.S COVID-19 vaccine or a placebo. The chain couples TRBV29-1 to TRBJ2-7; 9 nucleotides agree with TRBD1. CDR3 nucleotide sequence: TGCAGCGTTATGGACAGGGGAGCCTACGAGCAGTACTTC. It translates to CSVMDRGAYEQYF.